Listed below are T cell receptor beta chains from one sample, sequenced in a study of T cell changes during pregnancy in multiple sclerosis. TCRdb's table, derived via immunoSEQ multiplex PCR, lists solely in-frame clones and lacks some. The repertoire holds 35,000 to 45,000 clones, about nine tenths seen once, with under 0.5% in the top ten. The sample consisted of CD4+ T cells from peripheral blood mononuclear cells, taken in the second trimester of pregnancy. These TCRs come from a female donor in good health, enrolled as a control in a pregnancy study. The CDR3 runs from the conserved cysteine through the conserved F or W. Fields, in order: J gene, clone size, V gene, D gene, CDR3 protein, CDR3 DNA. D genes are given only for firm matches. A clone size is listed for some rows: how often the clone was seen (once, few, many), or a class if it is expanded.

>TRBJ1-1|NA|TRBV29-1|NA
CSVSYWGDGSEAFF
TGCAGCGTTTCCTACTGGGGGGATGGAAGTGAAGCTTTCTTT
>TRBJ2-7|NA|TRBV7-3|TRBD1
CASSETGGQAYEQYF
TGTGCCAGCAGCGAAACAGGGGGCCAGGCCTACGAGCAGTACTTC
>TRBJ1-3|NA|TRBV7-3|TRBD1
CASSLTGGSSSGNTIYF
TGTGCCAGCAGCTTGACAGGGGGCAGCAGCTCTGGAAACACCATATATTTT
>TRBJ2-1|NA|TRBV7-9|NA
CASSLDPGRAHYNEQFF
TGTGCCAGCAGCTTAGATCCTGGCAGGGCTCATTACAATGAGCAGTTCTTC
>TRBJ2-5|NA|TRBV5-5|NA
CASSPAGQETQYF
TGTGCCAGCAGCCCCGCAGGACAAGAGACCCAGTACTTC
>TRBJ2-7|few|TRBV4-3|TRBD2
CASSLRLGTAGGSYEQYF
TGCGCCAGCAGCCTACGTTTAGGGACGGCGGGAGGGAGTTACGAGCAGTACTTC
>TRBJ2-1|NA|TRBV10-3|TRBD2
CAIGRLADNEQFF
TGTGCCATCGGGCGGCTAGCGGACAATGAGCAGTTCTTC
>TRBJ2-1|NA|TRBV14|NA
CASSLQTSVVYNEQFF
TGTGCCAGCAGCCTGCAGACTAGTGTTGTTTACAATGAGCAGTTCTTC
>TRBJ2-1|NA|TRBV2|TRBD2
CASSEGLVTSGFGQFF
TGTGCCAGCAGTGAAGGCCTGGTGACTAGCGGGTTCGGGCAGTTCTTC
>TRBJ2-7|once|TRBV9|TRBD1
CASSPGQAYEQYF
TGTGCCAGCAGCCCCGGACAGGCCTACGAGCAGTACTTC
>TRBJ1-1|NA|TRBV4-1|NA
CASSQDGGNPYTF
TGCGCCAGCAGCCAAGATGGGGGGAACCCTTATACCTTT
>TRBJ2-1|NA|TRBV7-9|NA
CAARGEGWAEQFF
TGTGCCGCCAGGGGCGAGGGATGGGCTGAGCAGTTCTTC
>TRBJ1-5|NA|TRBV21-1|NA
CASSAADHQPQHF
TGTGCCAGCTCTGCAGCGGATCATCAGCCCCAGCATTTT
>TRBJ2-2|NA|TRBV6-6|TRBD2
CASRGDGGSTGELFF
TGTGCCAGCAGGGGTGACGGCGGGAGCACCGGGGAGCTGTTTTTT
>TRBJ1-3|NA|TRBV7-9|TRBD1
CASSLGQAASGNTIYF
TGTGCCAGCAGCCTGGGACAGGCTGCCTCTGGAAACACCATATATTTT
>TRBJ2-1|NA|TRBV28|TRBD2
CASSYGRLAGGREQFF
TGTGCCAGCAGTTATGGGAGACTAGCGGGGGGCAGGGAGCAGTTCTTC
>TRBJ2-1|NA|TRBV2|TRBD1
CASTEGQGSYNEQFF
TGTGCCAGCACCGAGGGACAGGGCTCCTACAATGAGCAGTTCTTC
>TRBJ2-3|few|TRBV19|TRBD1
CATHGTDTDTQYF
TGTGCCACCCACGGGACAGACACAGATACGCAGTATTTT
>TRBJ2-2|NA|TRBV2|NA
CASSEVIRLNTGELFF
TGTGCCAGCAGTGAAGTAATCAGACTAAACACCGGGGAGCTGTTTTTT
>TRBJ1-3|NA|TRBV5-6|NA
CASSPSGGNTIYF
TGTGCCAGCAGCCCGTCAGGGGGAAACACCATATATTTT
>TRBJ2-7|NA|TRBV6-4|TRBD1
CASSVTTGGEQYF
TGTGCCAGCAGTGTAACCACAGGGGGCGAGCAGTACTTC
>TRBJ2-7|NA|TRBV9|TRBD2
CASSDGLAGGEQYF
TGTGCCAGCAGCGATGGACTAGCGGGAGGAGAGCAGTACTTC
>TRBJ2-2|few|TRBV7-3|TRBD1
CASSRQTGGLFF
TGTGCCAGCAGCCGCCAGACAGGGGGGTTGTTTTTT
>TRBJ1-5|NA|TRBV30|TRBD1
CAWQGQDLNQPQHF
TGTGCCTGGCAGGGACAGGATCTTAATCAGCCCCAGCATTTT
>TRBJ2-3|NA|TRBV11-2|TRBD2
CASSPGTSGRWSDTQYF
TGTGCCAGCAGCCCCGGGACTAGCGGGAGATGGTCAGATACGCAGTATTTT
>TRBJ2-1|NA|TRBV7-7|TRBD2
CASSPGASGRSYNEQFF
TGTGCTAGCAGCCCCGGGGCTAGCGGGAGATCCTACAATGAGCAGTTCTTC
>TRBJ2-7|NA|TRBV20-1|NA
CSAWTVYEQYF
TGCAGTGCTTGGACTGTCTACGAGCAGTACTTC